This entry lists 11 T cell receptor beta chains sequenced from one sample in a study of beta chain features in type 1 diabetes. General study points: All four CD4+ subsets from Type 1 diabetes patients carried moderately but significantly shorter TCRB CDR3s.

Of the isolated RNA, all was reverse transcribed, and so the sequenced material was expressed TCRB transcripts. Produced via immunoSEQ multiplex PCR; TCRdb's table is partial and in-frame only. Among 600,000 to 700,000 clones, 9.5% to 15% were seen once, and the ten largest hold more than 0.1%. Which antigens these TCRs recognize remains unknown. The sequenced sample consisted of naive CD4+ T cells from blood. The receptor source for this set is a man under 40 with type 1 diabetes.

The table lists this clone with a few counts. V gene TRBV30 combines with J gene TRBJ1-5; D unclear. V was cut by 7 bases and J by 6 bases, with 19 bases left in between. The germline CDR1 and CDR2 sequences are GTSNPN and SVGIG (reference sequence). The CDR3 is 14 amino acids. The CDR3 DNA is TGTGCCTCCTCAACTGGGATGGCAGGTCAGCCCCAGCATTTT. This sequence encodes CASSTGMAGQPQHF.

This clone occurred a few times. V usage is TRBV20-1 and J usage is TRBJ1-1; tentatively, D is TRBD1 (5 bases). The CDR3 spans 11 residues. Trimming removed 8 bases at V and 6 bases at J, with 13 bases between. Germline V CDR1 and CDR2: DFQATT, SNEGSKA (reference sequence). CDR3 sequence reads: CSPTALPEAFF. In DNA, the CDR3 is TGCAGTCCGACAGCCCTGCCTGAAGCTTTCTTT.

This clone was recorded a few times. In DNA form, the CDR3 reads TGTGCCAGCAGCCCGGCCTCCCCGATGGGCTACACCTTC. Amino acid sequence: CASSPASPMGYTF. This chain connects TRBV4-2 to TRBJ1-2, with D unresolved. This CDR3 has 13 residues. From germline, CDR1 is LGHNA and CDR2 YNFKEQ. V lost 4 bases and J lost 8, with 14 bases in between.

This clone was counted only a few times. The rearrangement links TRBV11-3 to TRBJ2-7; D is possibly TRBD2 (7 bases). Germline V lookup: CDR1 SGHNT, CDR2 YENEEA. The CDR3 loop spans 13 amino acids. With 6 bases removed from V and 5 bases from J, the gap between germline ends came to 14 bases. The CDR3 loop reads CASRAPGGHEQYF. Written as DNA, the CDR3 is TGTGCCAGCAGGGCCCCGGGGGGCCACGAGCAGTACTTC. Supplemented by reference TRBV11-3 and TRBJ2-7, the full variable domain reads EAGVVQSPRYKIIEKKQPVAFWCNPISGHNTLYWYLQNLGQGPELLIRYENEEAVDDSQLPKDRFSAERLKGVDSTLKIQPAELGDSAVYLCASRAPGGHEQYFGPGTRLTVT.

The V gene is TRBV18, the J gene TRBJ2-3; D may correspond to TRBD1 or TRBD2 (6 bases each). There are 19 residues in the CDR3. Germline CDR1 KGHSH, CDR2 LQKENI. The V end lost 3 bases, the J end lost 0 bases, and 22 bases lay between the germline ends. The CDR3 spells CASSPVLYGGGRSTDTQYF. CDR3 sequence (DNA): TGTGCCAGCTCACCGGTCTTATATGGAGGGGGACGAAGCACAGATACGCAGTATTTT.

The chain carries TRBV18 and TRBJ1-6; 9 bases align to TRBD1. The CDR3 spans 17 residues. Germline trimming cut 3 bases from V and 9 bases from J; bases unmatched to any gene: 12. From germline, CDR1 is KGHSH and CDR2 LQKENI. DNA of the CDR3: TGTGCCAGCTCACCGACCCGGACAGGGGAAGTGCGTTCACCCCTCCACTTT. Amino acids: CASSPTRTGEVRSPLHF.

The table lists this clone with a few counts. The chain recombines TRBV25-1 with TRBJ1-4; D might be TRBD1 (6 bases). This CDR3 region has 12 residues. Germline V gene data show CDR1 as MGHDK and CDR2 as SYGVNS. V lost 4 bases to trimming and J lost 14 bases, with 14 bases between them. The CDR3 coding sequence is TGTGCCAGCAGTGTTACAGGGCCGAGGCTGTTTTTT. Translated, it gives CASSVTGPRLFF.

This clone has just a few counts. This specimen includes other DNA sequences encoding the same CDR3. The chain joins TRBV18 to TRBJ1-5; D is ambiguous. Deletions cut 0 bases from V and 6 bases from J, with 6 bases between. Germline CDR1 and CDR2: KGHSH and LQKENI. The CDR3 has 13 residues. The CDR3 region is CASSPPGGQPQHF. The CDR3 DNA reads TGTGCCAGCTCACCACCCGGTGGTCAGCCCCAGCATTTT.

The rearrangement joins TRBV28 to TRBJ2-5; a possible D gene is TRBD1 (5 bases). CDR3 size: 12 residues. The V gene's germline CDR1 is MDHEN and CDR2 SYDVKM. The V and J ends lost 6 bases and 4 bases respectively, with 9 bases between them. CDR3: CASRLRGETQYF. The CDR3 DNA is TGTGCCAGCAGACTAAGGGGAGAGACCCAGTACTTC.

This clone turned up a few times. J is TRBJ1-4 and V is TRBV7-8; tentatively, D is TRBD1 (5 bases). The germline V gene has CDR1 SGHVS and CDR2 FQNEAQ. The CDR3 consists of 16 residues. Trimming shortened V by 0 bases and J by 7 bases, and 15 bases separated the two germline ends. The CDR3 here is CASSLALLGGSEKLFF. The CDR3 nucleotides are TGTGCCAGCAGCTTAGCGCTTTTGGGGGGGAGTGAAAAACTGTTTTTT. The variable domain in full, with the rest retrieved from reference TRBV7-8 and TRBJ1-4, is GAGVSQSPRYKVAKRGQDVALRCDPISGHVSLFWYQQALGQGPEFLTYFQNEAQLDKSGLPSDRFFAERPEGSVSTLKIQRTQQEDSAVYLCASSLALLGGSEKLFFGSGTQLSVL.

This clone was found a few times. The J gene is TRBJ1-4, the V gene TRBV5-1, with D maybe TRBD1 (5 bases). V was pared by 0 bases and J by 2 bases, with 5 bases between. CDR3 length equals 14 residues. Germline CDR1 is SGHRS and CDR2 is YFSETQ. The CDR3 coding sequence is TGCGCCAGCAGCTTGGGGGGGACTAATGAAAAACTGTTTTTT. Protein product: CASSLGGTNEKLFF.